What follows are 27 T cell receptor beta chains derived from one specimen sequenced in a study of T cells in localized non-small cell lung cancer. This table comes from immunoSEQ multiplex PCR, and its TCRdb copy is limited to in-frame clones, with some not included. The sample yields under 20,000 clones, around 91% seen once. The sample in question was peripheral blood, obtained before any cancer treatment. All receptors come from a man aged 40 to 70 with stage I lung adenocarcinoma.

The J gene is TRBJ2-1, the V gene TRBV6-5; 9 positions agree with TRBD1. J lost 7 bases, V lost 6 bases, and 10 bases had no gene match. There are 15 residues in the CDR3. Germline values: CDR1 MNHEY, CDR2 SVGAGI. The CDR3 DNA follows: TGTGCCAGCAGAGACAGGGGGGGGGATGAGAATGAGCAGTTCTTC. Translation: CASRDRGGDENEQFF.

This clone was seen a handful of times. CDR3 loop: CASSLSQGAGTETQYF. CDR3 coding DNA: TGCGCCAGCAGCTTGTCACAGGGGGCAGGAACGGAGACCCAGTACTTC. V gene TRBV5-1 combines with J gene TRBJ2-5, with 9 bases that match TRBD1. The CDR3 contains 16 residues. CDR1 is SGHRS, CDR2 YFSETQ, per germline. The trim removed 1 base at V and 5 bases at J, leaving 9 bases unmatched.

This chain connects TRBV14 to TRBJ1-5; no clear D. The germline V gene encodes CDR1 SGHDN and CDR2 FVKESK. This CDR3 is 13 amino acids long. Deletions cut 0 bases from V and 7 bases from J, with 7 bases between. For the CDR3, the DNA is TGTGCCAGCAGCCAAGATCCGAAGCAGCCCCAGCATTTT. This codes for CASSQDPKQPQHF.

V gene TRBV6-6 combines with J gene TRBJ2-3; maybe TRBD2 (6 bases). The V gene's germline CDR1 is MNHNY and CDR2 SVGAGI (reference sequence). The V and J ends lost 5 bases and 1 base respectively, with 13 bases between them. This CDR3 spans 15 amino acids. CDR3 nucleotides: TGTGCCAGCAGTCGACTTGGCGGGGGCACAGATACGCAGTATTTT. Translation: CASSRLGGGTDTQYF.

The CDR3 spells CASSERSSGNTIYF. The CDR3 coding sequence is TGTGCCAGCTCAGAGAGAAGCTCTGGAAACACCATATATTTT. J is TRBJ1-3 and V is TRBV18; D gene uncertain. There are 14 residues in the CDR3. The germline V gene encodes CDR1 KGHSH and CDR2 LQKENI. The V end lost 5 bases, the J end lost 0 bases, and 8 bases lay between the germline ends.

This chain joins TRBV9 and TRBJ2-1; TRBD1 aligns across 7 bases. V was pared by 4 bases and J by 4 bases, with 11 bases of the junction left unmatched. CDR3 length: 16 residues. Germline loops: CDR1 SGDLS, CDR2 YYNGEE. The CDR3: CASSTRQGVGYNEQFF. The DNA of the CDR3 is TGTGCCAGCAGCACCCGACAGGGCGTGGGGTACAATGAGCAGTTCTTC.

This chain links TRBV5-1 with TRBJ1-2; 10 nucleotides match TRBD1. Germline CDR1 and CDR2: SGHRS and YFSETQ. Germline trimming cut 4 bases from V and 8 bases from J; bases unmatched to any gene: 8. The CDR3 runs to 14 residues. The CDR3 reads CASSLHQTGGGYTF. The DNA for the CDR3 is TGCGCCAGCAGCCTCCACCAGACAGGGGGCGGCTACACCTTC.

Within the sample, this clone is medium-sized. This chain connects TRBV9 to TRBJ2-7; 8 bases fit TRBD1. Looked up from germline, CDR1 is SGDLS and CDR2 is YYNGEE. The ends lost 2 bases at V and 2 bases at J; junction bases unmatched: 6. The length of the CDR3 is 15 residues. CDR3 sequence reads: CASSVEDRVAYEQYF. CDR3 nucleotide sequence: TGTGCCAGCAGCGTCGAGGACAGGGTCGCCTACGAGCAGTACTTC. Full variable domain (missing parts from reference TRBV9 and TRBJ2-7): DSGVTQTPKHLITATGQRVTLRCSPRSGDLSVYWYQQSLDQGLQFLIQYYNGEERAKGNILERFSAQQFPDLHSELNLSSLELGDSALYFCASSVEDRVAYEQYFGPGTRLTVT.

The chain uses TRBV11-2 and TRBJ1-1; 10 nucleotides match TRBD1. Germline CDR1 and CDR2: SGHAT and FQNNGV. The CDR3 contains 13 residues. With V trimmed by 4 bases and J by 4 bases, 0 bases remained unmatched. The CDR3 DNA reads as TGTGCCAGCAGCTGGACAGGGGGCACTGAAGCTTTCTTT. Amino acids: CASSWTGGTEAFF.

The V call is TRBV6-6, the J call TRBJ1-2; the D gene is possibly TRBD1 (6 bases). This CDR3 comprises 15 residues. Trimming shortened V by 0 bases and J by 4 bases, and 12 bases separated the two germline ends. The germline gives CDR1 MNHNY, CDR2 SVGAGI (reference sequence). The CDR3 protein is CASSYSGGRSYGYTF. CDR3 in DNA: TGTGCCAGCAGTTACTCGGGGGGCCGTAGCTATGGCTACACCTTC.

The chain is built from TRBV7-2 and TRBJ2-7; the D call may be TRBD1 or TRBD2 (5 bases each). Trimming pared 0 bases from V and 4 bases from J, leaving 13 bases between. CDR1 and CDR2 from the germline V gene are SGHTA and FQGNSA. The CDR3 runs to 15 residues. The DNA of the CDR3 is TGTGCCAGCAGCTTAGCCGGGACGGAACCTTACGAGCAGTACTTC. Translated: CASSLAGTEPYEQYF.

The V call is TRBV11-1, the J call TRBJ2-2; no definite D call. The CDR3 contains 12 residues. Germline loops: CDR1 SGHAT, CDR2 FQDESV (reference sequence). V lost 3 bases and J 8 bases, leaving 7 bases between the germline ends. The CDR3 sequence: CASSFSTGELFF. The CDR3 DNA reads TGTGCCAGCAGCTTCAGCACTGGGGAGCTGTTTTTT.

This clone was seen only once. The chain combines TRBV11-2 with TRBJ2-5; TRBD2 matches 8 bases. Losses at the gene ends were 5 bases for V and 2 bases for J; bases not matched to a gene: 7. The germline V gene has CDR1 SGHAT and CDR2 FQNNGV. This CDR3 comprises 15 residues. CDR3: CASSALLADQETQYF. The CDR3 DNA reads TGTGCCAGCAGCGCGTTACTAGCGGATCAAGAGACCCAGTACTTC.

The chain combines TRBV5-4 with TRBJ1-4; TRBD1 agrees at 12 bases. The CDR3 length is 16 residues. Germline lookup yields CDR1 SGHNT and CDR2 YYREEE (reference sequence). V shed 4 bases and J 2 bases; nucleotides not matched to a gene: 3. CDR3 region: CASSAGQGATNEKLFF. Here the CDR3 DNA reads TGTGCCAGCAGCGCGGGACAGGGGGCGACTAATGAAAAACTGTTTTTT.

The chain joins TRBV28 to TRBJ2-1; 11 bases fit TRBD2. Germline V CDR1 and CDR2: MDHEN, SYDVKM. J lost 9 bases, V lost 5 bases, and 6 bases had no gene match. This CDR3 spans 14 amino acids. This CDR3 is CASSLGGTSGEQFF. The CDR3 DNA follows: TGTGCCAGCAGTCTAGGGGGGACTAGCGGTGAGCAGTTCTTC. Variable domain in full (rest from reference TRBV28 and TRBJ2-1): DVKVTQSSRYLVKRTGEKVFLECVQDMDHENMFWYRQDPGLGLRLIYFSYDVKMKEKGDIPEGYSVSREKKERFSLILESASTNQTSMYLCASSLGGTSGEQFFGPGTRLTVL.

DNA of the CDR3: TGTGCCTGGGCGAGAACCCTAATCTACGAGCAGTACTTC. Amino acids: CAWARTLIYEQYF. The rearrangement uses TRBV30 and TRBJ2-7; D uncertain. The CDR3 sequence is 13 residues long. The V end was cut by 5 bases, the J end by 3 bases, with 14 bases between. Germline CDR1 reads GTSNPN; CDR2 reads SVGIG (reference sequence).

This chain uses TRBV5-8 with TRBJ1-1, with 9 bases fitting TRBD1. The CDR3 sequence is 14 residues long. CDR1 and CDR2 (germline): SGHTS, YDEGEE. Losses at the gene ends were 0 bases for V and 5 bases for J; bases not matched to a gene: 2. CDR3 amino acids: CASSLETGGTEAFF. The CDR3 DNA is TGTGCCAGCAGCTTGGAGACAGGGGGAACTGAAGCTTTCTTT.

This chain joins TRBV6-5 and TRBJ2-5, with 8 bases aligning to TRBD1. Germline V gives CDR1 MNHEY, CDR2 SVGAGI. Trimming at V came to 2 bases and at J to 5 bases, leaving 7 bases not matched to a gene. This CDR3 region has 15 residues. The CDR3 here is CASSYPGQASETQYF. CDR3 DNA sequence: TGTGCCAGCAGTTACCCGGGACAGGCCTCGGAGACCCAGTACTTC.

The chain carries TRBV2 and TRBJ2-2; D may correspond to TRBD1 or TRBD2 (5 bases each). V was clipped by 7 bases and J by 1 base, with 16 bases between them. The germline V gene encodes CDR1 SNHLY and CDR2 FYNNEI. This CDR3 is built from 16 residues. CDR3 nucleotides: TGTGCCAGCACCGAGGGGAGTGGCAGGAACACCGGGGAGCTGTTTTTT. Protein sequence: CASTEGSGRNTGELFF.

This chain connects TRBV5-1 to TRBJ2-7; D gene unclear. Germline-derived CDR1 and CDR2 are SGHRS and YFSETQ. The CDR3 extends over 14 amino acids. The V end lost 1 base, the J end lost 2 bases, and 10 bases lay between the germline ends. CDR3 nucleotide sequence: TGCGCCAGCAGCTTGATAGACGGAGCCTACGAGCAGTACTTC. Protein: CASSLIDGAYEQYF.

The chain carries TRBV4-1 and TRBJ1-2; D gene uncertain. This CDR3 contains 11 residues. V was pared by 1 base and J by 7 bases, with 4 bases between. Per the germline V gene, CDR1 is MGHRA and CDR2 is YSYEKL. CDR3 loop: CASSQGSGYTF. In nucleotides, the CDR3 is TGCGCCAGCAGCCAAGGGTCTGGCTACACCTTC.

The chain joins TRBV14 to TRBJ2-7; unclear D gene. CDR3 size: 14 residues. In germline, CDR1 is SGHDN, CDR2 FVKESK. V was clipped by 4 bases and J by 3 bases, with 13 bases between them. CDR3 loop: CASSPSRSSYEQYF. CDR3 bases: TGTGCCAGCAGCCCCTCCCGATCCAGCTACGAGCAGTACTTC.

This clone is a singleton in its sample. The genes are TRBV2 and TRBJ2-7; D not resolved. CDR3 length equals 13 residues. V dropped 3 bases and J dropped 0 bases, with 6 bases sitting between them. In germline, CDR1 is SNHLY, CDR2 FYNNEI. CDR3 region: CASSDWHSYEQYF. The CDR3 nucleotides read TGTGCCAGCAGTGACTGGCACTCCTACGAGCAGTACTTC. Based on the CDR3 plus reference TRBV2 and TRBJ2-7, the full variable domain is EPEVTQTPSHQVTQMGQEVILRCVPISNHLYFYWYRQILGQKVEFLVSFYNNEISEKSEIFDDQFSVERPDGSNFTLKIRSTKLEDSAMYFCASSDWHSYEQYFGPGTRLTVT.

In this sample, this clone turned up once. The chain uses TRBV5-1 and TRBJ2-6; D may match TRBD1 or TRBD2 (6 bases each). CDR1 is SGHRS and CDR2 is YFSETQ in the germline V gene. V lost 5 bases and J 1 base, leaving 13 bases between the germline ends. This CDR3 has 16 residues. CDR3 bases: TGCGCCAGCAGGGGGGGCGATTGGTCTGGGGCCAACGTCCTGACTTTC. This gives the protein CASRGGDWSGANVLTF.

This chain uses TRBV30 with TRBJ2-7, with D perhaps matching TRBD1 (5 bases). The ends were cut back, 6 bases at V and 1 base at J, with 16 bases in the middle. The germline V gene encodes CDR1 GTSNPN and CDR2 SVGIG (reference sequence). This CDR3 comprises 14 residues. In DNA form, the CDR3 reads TGTGCCTGCAGGGTTCGGGTGGGGTCCTACGAGCAGTACTTC. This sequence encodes CACRVRVGSYEQYF.

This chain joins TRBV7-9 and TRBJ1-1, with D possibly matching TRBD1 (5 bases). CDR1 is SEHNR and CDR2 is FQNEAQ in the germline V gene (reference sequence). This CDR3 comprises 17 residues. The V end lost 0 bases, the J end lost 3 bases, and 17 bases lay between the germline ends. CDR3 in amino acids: CASSLAPVAVGHTEAFF. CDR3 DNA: TGTGCCAGCAGCTTAGCGCCGGTGGCGGTGGGGCACACTGAAGCTTTCTTT.

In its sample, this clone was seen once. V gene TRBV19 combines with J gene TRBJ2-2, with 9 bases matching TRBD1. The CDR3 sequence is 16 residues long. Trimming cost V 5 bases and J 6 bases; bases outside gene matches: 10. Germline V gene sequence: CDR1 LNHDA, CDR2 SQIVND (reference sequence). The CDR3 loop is CASSRPTGGSPGELFF. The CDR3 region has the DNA TGTGCCAGTAGTCGACCGACAGGGGGATCCCCCGGGGAGCTGTTTTTT.